This record concerns one T cell receptor (beta chain) sequence. Its target is unknown. The record originates from a study of cytomegalovirus exposure and HLA in healthy donors. Repertoires were generated with immunoSEQ multiplex PCR, while TCRdb's copy carries only in-frame clones and drops some. The sample lists some 60,000 clones, around 96% occurring once. General study findings and limits: There were under 200 TCR beta chains listed as cytomegalovirus-associated.

V dropped 4 bases and J dropped 5; count of bases not matched to a gene: 4. In germline, CDR1 is SQVTM, CDR2 ANQGSEA. This CDR3 has 12 amino acids. V gene TRBV29-1 combines with J gene TRBJ1-1, with TRBD1 matching 7 bases. Sequences were obtained from PBMCs. This receptor was identified in a man between 18 and 29 years old in good health and CMV-seronegative. The CDR3 DNA reads as TGCAGCGTTGGGTCAGGGGGGACTGAAGCTTTCTTT. Amino acid sequence: CSVGSGGTEAFF.